This T cell receptor (beta chain) was found in a study of blood T cell repertoires in COVID-19 (TCRdb year 2020). Some background on the complete study: Collaborator samples came from the United States, Italy and Spain and covered acute and convalescent phases of COVID-19. The material from the prospective study consisted of cDNA or gDNA derived from T cells, B-cell-depleted T cells, or PBMCs. Deeply sampled blood TCRbeta repertoires from subjects exposed to, actively infected with, or recovered from COVID-19 were included in the dataset. A freely available public database, intended as a resource for researchers studying the immune response to SARS-CoV-2, is where the repertoires were released. The samples were drawn from the first 160 participants of the ongoing ImmuneRACE study and from 1,254 subjects provided by 6 global collaborators. Nearly every sample came with metadata listing a de-identified subject ID, COVID-19 status, age in years and sex. Where available, HLA class I and class II types were obtained from metadata supplied by the sample provider rather than from assay-based typing.

Whole blood was collected in K2EDTA tubes by collaborating institutions according to the institutions' own protocols. For TCRbeta analysis, collaborators shipped samples as frozen whole blood, isolated PBMCs, or DNA extracted from either of those sample types. TCRbeta CDR3 regions were amplified from genomic DNA by means of the immunoSEQ Assay, a bias-controlled multiplex PCR. Processing in the source paper ran as follows. The number of nucleated cells in each sample was estimated by amplification of reference gene primers within the assay. Sequence reads were collapsed and filtered to measure the absolute abundance of every unique TCRbeta CDR3 rearrangement. Productive Simpson clonality was computed per sample as the square root of Simpson's diversity index over productive rearrangements. TCRdb carries this immuneACCESS record with in-frame sequences only. Its versions omit some clonotypes, under half of them owing to an unresolved V gene in the studies checked, with the rest unexplained. V and J calls and clone size follow that table, whereas D and trimming were derived from the DNA. Within this sample are just over 15,000 clones, with 85% to 90% of them counted one time only. Jointly, the top ten make up 52% of the sample.

Trimmed from V: 5 bases; trimmed from J: 9 bases; junction bases lacking a gene match: 6. Per the germline V gene (reference sequence), MNHNY is the CDR1 and SVGAGI is the CDR2. The CDR3 runs 13 amino acids, cysteine and phenylalanine included. The read is trimmed to its CDR3 DNA, 39 bases read in frame from base 1. As to this clone: The antigen it binds to is not known. Base qualities are missing; no much larger clone stands one base away.

Results and caveats for the whole study, not just this receptor: Clinical and demographic metadata were provided uncurated, with the amount varying by source and participant.

The sequence links TRBV6-6 to TRBJ2-1; TRBD1 lines up with 8 middle nucleotides. This sequence originates from a man aged 55 to 70 with acute or convalescent COVID-19. The material sequenced was peripheral blood. Here is the DNA: TGTGCCAGCAGTAGAGGACAGGGCGGTGAGCAGTTCTTC. It translates as CASSRGQGGEQFF.